This T cell receptor beta chain was captured by sequencing in a study of OX40 agonist ivuxolimab in advanced cancers. Study as a whole: Allowance was made for prior anti-PD-1, anti-PD-L1 or anti-CTLA-4 therapy, and roughly 40% had some.

Collection of blood occurred at baseline, at cycle 4 day 1, and at cycle 7 day 1. The germline V gene has CDR1 SEHNR and CDR2 FQNEAQ (reference sequence). This CDR3 contains 18 residues. With 5 bases removed from V and 2 bases from J, the gap between germline ends came to 22 bases. Assay used: immunoSEQ multiplex PCR; TCRdb lists only in-frame clones, some missing. Among roughly 40,000 clones listed, 91% were seen once. Study-level points and caveats: No antigen was identified for the clonally expanded peripheral T cells. Dose levels from 0.1 to 3.0 mg/kg saw CD4+ and CD8+ blood T cells expand clonally by week 6.

About this clone: What it binds is not known.

This clonotype was sampled from an adult with an advanced solid tumor such as melanoma, head and neck, liver or kidney cancer. The chain uses TRBV7-9 and TRBJ2-1, with a weak D call TRBD2 (6 bases). The material sequenced was CD4+ or CD8+ T cells sorted from blood, taken in a trial of the OX40 agonist ivuxolimab. The CDR3 region is CASSLRTIEVGAYNEQFF. DNA of the CDR3: TGTGCCAGCAGCCTCCGGACTATCGAAGTGGGCGCCTACAATGAGCAGTTCTTC.